Presented here are 22 T cell receptor beta chains from one specimen sequenced in a study of T cell responses to AZD1222 COVID-19 vaccine (dated by TCRdb to the early 2020s). Preparation of the library involved the immunoSEQ multiplex PCR assay. Here the immuneACCESS table is served through TCRdb, limited to in-frame sequences with V and J called. Missing clones are a known gap in these copies; in checked studies unresolved V genes cover under half, and the rest lacks a known reason. Recorded for this sample are 130,000 to 150,000 clones; 70% to 90% of them occurred a single time. The ten largest clones capture about 3.3% of the sample. The time point label on this specimen signifies: baseline before first vaccination. Interpreted using the paper, the treatment or condition label stands for: meningococcal conjugate vaccine given as trial control. The specimen was peripheral blood, collected on day 0 of MenACWY control vaccination. These TCRs come from an adult in good health.

The chain combines TRBV6-6 with TRBJ1-5, with D unresolved. In germline, CDR1 is MNHNY, CDR2 SVGAGI (reference sequence). The CDR3 consists of 14 residues. V was clipped by 4 bases and J by 0 bases, with 7 bases between them. The CDR3 nucleotides read TGTGCCAGCAGTTCCGACTATAGCAATCAGCCCCAGCATTTT. It encodes CASSSDYSNQPQHF.

This chain joins TRBV6-5 and TRBJ2-7; 12 nucleotides align to TRBD2. With V trimmed by 2 bases and J by 5 bases, 7 bases remained unmatched. In germline, CDR1 is MNHEY, CDR2 SVGAGI. CDR3 length: 16 amino acids. The CDR3 bases are TGTGCCAGCAGTTACCCCAGGACTAGCGGGAACCACGAGCAGTACTTC. This codes for CASSYPRTSGNHEQYF.

V gene TRBV11-3 combines with J gene TRBJ1-1; D is undetermined. V was clipped by 6 bases and J by 4 bases, with 12 bases between them. Per germline, CDR1 SGHNT and CDR2 YENEEA. The CDR3 is 13 residues long. CDR3 in amino acids: CASREREPTEAFF. The CDR3 coding sequence is TGTGCCAGCAGGGAAAGGGAACCCACTGAAGCTTTCTTT.

The chain couples TRBV7-2 to TRBJ1-1; D possibly corresponds to TRBD1 (5 bases). Germline V gene data show CDR1 as SGHTA and CDR2 as FQGNSA. The CDR3 has 13 residues. Between the trimmed V and J ends, which lost 3 bases and 3 bases, there was a span of 8 bases. CDR3 region: CASSFQGDTEAFF. In DNA, the CDR3 is TGTGCCAGCAGCTTTCAGGGCGACACTGAAGCTTTCTTT.

V gene TRBV7-2 combines with J gene TRBJ2-1, with TRBD2 identical over 7 bases. V gave up 4 bases and J gave up 7 bases; unmatched junction bases: 10. CDR3 length equals 15 residues. CDR1 and CDR2 (germline): SGHTA, FQGNSA. In nucleotides, the CDR3 is TGTGCCAGCAGCTCGCTAGCGGTTGGGGTGAATGAGCAGTTCTTC. Translation: CASSSLAVGVNEQFF. Complete variable domain (other parts from reference TRBV7-2 and TRBJ2-1): GAGVSQSPSNKVTEKGKDVELRCDPISGHTALYWYRQSLGQGLEFLIYFQGNSAPDKSGLPSDRFSAERTGGSVSTLTIQRTQQEDSAVYLCASSSLAVGVNEQFFGPGTRLTVL.

This sequence joins TRBV27 and TRBJ1-2; D is perhaps TRBD1 (6 bases). This CDR3 comprises 13 residues. Germline lookup yields CDR1 MNHEY and CDR2 SMNVEV (reference sequence). The V and J ends lost 5 bases and 4 bases respectively, with 11 bases between them. CDR3 coding DNA: TGTGCCAGCAGTCCACAGGGCGGCTATGGCTACACCTTC. This translates into CASSPQGGYGYTF.

The rearrangement joins TRBV2 to TRBJ1-2, with TRBD1 matching 9 bases. Unmatched junction bases numbered 2, after V lost 1 base and J lost 2 bases. Germline CDR1 is SNHLY and CDR2 is FYNNEI. The CDR3 contains 15 residues. DNA for the CDR3: TGTGCCAGCAGTGAAGAAGGGACAGGGAACTATGGCTACACCTTC. This codes for CASSEEGTGNYGYTF. The whole variable domain, remainder taken from reference TRBV2 and TRBJ1-2, is EPEVTQTPSHQVTQMGQEVILRCVPISNHLYFYWYRQILGQKVEFLVSFYNNEISEKSEIFDDQFSVERPDGSNFTLKIRSTKLEDSAMYFCASSEEGTGNYGYTFGSGTRLTVV.

This chain joins TRBV19 and TRBJ2-5, with 8 positions matching TRBD2. The CDR3 covers 16 residues. J gave up 5 bases and V 5 bases, and 13 bases lay outside the gene matches. Germline loops: CDR1 LNHDA, CDR2 SQIVND (reference sequence). The CDR3 sequence is CASSPGVAGLGETQYF. The DNA of the CDR3 is TGTGCCAGTAGTCCCGGAGTAGCGGGGTTAGGGGAGACCCAGTACTTC.

This rearrangement joins TRBV18 to TRBJ2-7, with TRBD2 as a possible D gene (8 bases). The ends were cut back, 8 bases at V and 6 bases at J, with 17 bases in the middle. The CDR3 runs 13 residues. Germline CDR1 reads KGHSH; CDR2 reads LQKENI. The CDR3 region is CASQGLGGLEQYF. CDR3 nucleotides: TGTGCCAGCCAGGGACTAGGGGGCCTCGAGCAGTACTTC.

The V gene is TRBV27, the J gene TRBJ1-1, with D perhaps TRBD1 (6 bases). CDR1 is MNHEY and CDR2 is SMNVEV in the germline V gene (reference sequence). CDR3 length: 13 amino acids. Trimming took 3 bases from V and 3 from J, leaving 8 bases between them. CDR3 residues: CASSFSGDTEAFF. DNA for the CDR3: TGTGCCAGCAGTTTCTCAGGGGACACTGAAGCTTTCTTT.

This clone came up once. The V call is TRBV18, the J call TRBJ1-2; 11 bases are shared with TRBD1. The CDR3 runs 15 residues. Per the germline V gene, CDR1 is KGHSH and CDR2 is LQKENI. The V segment lost 3 bases and the J segment 5 bases; nucleotides outside the gene matches: 5. The CDR3 loop is CASSPGQGAGYGYTF. In nucleotides, the CDR3 is TGTGCCAGCTCACCCGGACAGGGGGCTGGGTATGGCTACACCTTC.

The V call is TRBV14, the J call TRBJ1-1; a possible D gene is TRBD1 (6 bases). CDR1 is SGHDN and CDR2 is FVKESK in the germline V gene. The CDR3 spans 19 residues. V shed 0 bases and J shed 4 bases, with 24 bases lying between them. The CDR3 DNA reads TGTGCCAGCAGCCAAGATCAGGGGACGGGGGCGCAAAGGGCCACTGAAGCTTTCTTT. This encodes CASSQDQGTGAQRATEAFF.

This clone was picked up one time. The V call is TRBV5-1, the J call TRBJ2-1; no firm D call. CDR1 SGHRS and CDR2 YFSETQ come from the germline V gene. CDR3 length equals 12 residues. V was clipped by 0 bases and J by 10 bases, with 8 bases between them. The CDR3 coding sequence is TGCGCCAGCAGCTTGGAGTCGGACGAGCAGTTCTTC. This codes for CASSLESDEQFF.

This chain joins TRBV5-6 and TRBJ1-2, with D tentatively TRBD1 (6 bases). Germline lookup yields CDR1 SGHDT and CDR2 YYEEEE. V lost 1 base, J lost 2 bases, and 21 bases lay in between. This CDR3 spans 18 amino acids. The CDR3 DNA reads TGTGCCAGCAGCTTGAACAGGGAGCTCCCCCGGAGCAACTATGGCTACACCTTC. Protein: CASSLNRELPRSNYGYTF. Together with reference TRBV5-6 and TRBJ1-2, the CDR3 gives the full variable domain: DAGVTQSPTHLIKTRGQQVTLRCSPKSGHDTVSWYQQALGQGPQFIFQYYEEEERQRGNFPDRFSGHQFPNYSSELNVNALLLGDSALYLCASSLNRELPRSNYGYTFGSGTRLTVV.

The J gene is TRBJ2-1, the V gene TRBV28; 10 bases align to TRBD1. There are 16 residues in the CDR3. Germline V CDR1 and CDR2: MDHEN, SYDVKM. Trimming cost V 3 bases and J 5 bases; bases outside gene matches: 7. The CDR3, as DNA: TGTGCCAGCAGTTTGCACCCTGGACAGGGGGACAATGAGCAGTTCTTC. It yields the protein CASSLHPGQGDNEQFF.

V and J are TRBV7-9 and TRBJ1-2; maybe TRBD1 (6 bases). V was clipped by 4 bases and J by 7 bases, with 19 bases between them. The CDR3 covers 15 residues. The germline V gene encodes CDR1 SEHNR and CDR2 FQNEAQ (reference sequence). The CDR3 sequence is CASSSDRQPVSGYTF. The CDR3 region has the DNA TGTGCCAGCAGCTCAGACAGGCAACCGGTATCTGGCTACACCTTC. Using reference TRBV7-9 and TRBJ1-2 for the parts outside the CDR3, the full variable domain is DTGVSQNPRHKITKRGQNVTFRCDPISEHNRLYWYRQTLGQGPEFLTYFQNEAQLEKSRLLSDRFSAERPKGSFSTLEIQRTEQGDSAMYLCASSSDRQPVSGYTFGSGTRLTVV.

As concerns this clone: The junction departs from germline at one end; a sequencing error may be responsible. The gene calls are TRBV27 and TRBJ1-5; TRBD1 matches 10 bases. Germline V CDR1 and CDR2: MNHEY, SMNVEV (reference sequence). The CDR3 extends over 17 amino acids. CDR3 sequence (DNA): TGTGCCAGCAGCATGACAGGGGGCGATTACGATAATCGGCCCCAGCATTTT. Protein sequence: CASSMTGGDYDNRPQHF.

The chain recombines TRBV7-3 with TRBJ1-1; a weak D match, TRBD1 (5 bases). V was cut by 4 bases and J by 5 bases, with 11 bases left in between. The germline V gene has CDR1 SGHTA and CDR2 FQGTGA. This CDR3 is built from 13 residues. Written as DNA, the CDR3 is TGTGCCAGCAGCTCAAGGGGTGGGACTGAAGCTTTCTTT. Translating gives CASSSRGGTEAFF. The full variable domain, rest sourced from reference TRBV7-3 and TRBJ1-1, is GAGVSQTPSNKVTEKGKYVELRCDPISGHTALYWYRQSLGQGPEFLIYFQGTGAADDSGLPNDRFFAVRPEGSVSTLKIQRTERGDSAVYLCASSSRGGTEAFFGQGTRLTVV.

The V gene is TRBV15, the J gene TRBJ2-2; D is unclear. CDR1 LNHNV and CDR2 YYDKDF come from the germline V gene (reference sequence). The CDR3 runs 15 residues. The V gene lost 4 bases and the J gene lost 1 base, with 10 bases spanning the gap. The CDR3 loop reads CATSIGQRNTGELFF. The CDR3 bases are TGTGCCACCAGCATAGGGCAGAGGAACACCGGGGAGCTGTTTTTT. The whole variable domain, filled in from reference TRBV15 and TRBJ2-2, reads DAMVIQNPRYQVTQFGKPVTLSCSQTLNHNVMYWYQQKSSQAPKLLFHYYDKDFNNEADTPDNFQSRRPNTSFCFLDIRSPGLGDTAMYLCATSIGQRNTGELFFGEGSRLTVL.

The CDR3 coding sequence is TGCAGCGCCTGGACAGGGCCCACTGAAGCTTTCTTT. This gives the protein CSAWTGPTEAFF. V gene TRBV29-1 combines with J gene TRBJ1-1; TRBD1 agrees at 8 bases. The CDR3 covers 12 residues. J lost 4 bases, V lost 7 bases, and 5 bases had no gene match. The germline V gene encodes CDR1 SQVTM and CDR2 ANQGSEA. The full variable domain, with the rest looked up from reference TRBV29-1 and TRBJ1-1, is SAVISQKPSRDICQRGTSLTIQCQVDSQVTMMFWYRQQPGQSLTLIATANQGSEATYESGFVIDKFPISRPNLTFSTLTVSNMSPEDSSIYLCSAWTGPTEAFFGQGTRLTVV.

The chain employs TRBV6-5 and TRBJ2-3; D gene unclear. This CDR3 region has 15 residues. The germline gives CDR1 MNHEY, CDR2 SVGAGI. With 2 bases removed from V and 4 bases from J, the gap between germline ends came to 13 bases. Here the CDR3 DNA reads TGTGCCAGCAGTTACGACGGACGGGCCGCAGATACGCAGTATTTT. This translates into CASSYDGRAADTQYF.

This clone was seen a few times. The CDR3 reads CASSLWGGNYNEQFF. The CDR3 nucleotides are TGTGCCAGCAGTTTATGGGGTGGGAACTACAATGAGCAGTTCTTC. V and J are TRBV28 and TRBJ2-1; D is unresolved. This CDR3 has 15 amino acids. The germline CDR1 and CDR2 sequences are MDHEN and SYDVKM. The V end lost 0 bases, the J end lost 3 bases, and 9 bases lay between the germline ends.